These 6 T cell receptor beta chains originate from one sample sequenced in a study of blood T cell repertoires in COVID-19. Here immunoSEQ multiplex PCR was the method, and the copy in TCRdb shows in-frame clones only, minus some. The sample lists roughly 140,000 clones, around 84% occurring once. Specimen: peripheral blood. The receptor source for this set is a woman in her fifties or sixties in a cohort sampled during active or convalescent COVID-19.

This clone was seen just once. The genes are TRBV27 and TRBJ2-2; D perhaps matches TRBD1 (6 bases). Germline CDR1 is MNHEY and CDR2 is SMNVEV (reference sequence). The CDR3 is 13 amino acids. Trimming shortened V by 2 bases and J by 6 bases, and 7 bases separated the two germline ends. The CDR3 is CASSLRTAGELFF. CDR3 DNA sequence: TGTGCCAGCAGTTTAAGGACAGCCGGGGAGCTGTTTTTT.

The chain is built from TRBV19 and TRBJ2-1; D unclear. The CDR3 length is 14 residues. Per the germline V gene, CDR1 is LNHDA and CDR2 is SQIVND (reference sequence). Trimming removed 6 bases from V and 3 bases from J, with 12 bases in between. Here the CDR3 reads CASSPSRVYNEQFF. DNA for the CDR3: TGTGCCAGTAGCCCGTCCCGTGTCTACAATGAGCAGTTCTTC. Complete variable domain (other parts from reference TRBV19 and TRBJ2-1): DGGITQSPKYLFRKEGQNVTLSCEQNLNHDAMYWYRQDPGQGLRLIYYSQIVNDFQKGDIAEGYSVSREKKESFPLTVTSAQKNPTAFYLCASSPSRVYNEQFFGPGTRLTVL.

The CDR3 loop is CASSYTGRGNQPQHF. CDR3 in DNA: TGTGCCAGCAGTTATACGGGCAGGGGCAATCAGCCCCAGCATTTT. The J gene is TRBJ1-5, the V gene TRBV6-5; D might be TRBD1 (5 bases). Germline-derived CDR1 and CDR2 are MNHEY and SVGAGI. This CDR3 is 15 amino acids long. The V gene lost 3 bases and the J gene lost 2 bases, with 11 bases spanning the gap.

The chain joins TRBV4-1 to TRBJ2-3; TRBD2 matches at 7 bases. V lost 1 base to trimming and J lost 2 bases; unmatched junction nucleotides: 12. In germline, CDR1 is MGHRA, CDR2 YSYEKL. The CDR3 totals 18 residues. CDR3 sequence: CASSQAQTSEGTTDTQYF. Here the CDR3 DNA reads TGCGCCAGCAGCCAAGCCCAAACTAGCGAGGGGACCACAGATACGCAGTATTTT.

The chain has TRBV11-2 and TRBJ2-7, with 7 positions matching TRBD1. Trimming at V came to 4 bases and at J to 4 bases, leaving 7 bases not matched to a gene. The CDR3 consists of 14 residues. Germline V gene lookup returns CDR1 SGHAT and CDR2 FQNNGV. The CDR3 sequence: CASSSQGDSYEQYF. CDR3 in DNA: TGTGCCAGCAGCTCCCAAGGGGACAGTTACGAGCAGTACTTC.

The CDR3 sequence is CAISESKGRGPGYEQYF. Here the CDR3 DNA reads TGTGCCATCAGTGAGTCGAAGGGCAGGGGGCCCGGGTACGAGCAGTACTTC. The chain combines TRBV10-3 with TRBJ2-7; TRBD1 aligns across 8 bases. The CDR3 is 17 amino acids. The germline V gene has CDR1 ENHRY and CDR2 SYGVKD. Unmatched junction bases numbered 11, after V lost 0 bases and J lost 4 bases.